The sequence of this T cell receptor (beta chain) was determined in a study of T cell repertoires in cytomegalovirus infection. Background on the study: Shared public TCR beta signatures pointed to both CMV infection and a matching HLA type.

The CDR3 spans 14 residues. V lost 5 bases to trimming and J lost 2 bases; unmatched junction nucleotides: 3. Germline V lookup: CDR1 LNHDA, CDR2 SQIVND (reference sequence). Study outcomes and limitations: Carriers of CMV and the relevant HLA type were discriminated by public TCR beta frequency.

TCRdb fed the reads into MiXCR, producing one record per CDR3 protein. The sample includes approximately 750,000 distinct CDR3 sequences, less than 40% of them seen just once. A word on this clonotype: Its antigen is undetermined.

Specimen: PBMCs. The chain has TRBV19 and TRBJ2-1; TRBD1 aligns across 7 bases. This TCR was recovered from a human donor in good health (CMV status not recorded). Some clones in this sample may be carry-over from other donors' samples. The CDR3 nucleotides read TGTGCCAGTAGTGTTGGGACAGCCTACAATGAGCAGTTCTTC. This gives the protein CASSVGTAYNEQFF.